The next 20 T cell receptor beta chains were all read from a single sample in a study of cytomegalovirus exposure and HLA in healthy donors. The PCR had 60 Vbeta and 13 Jbeta primers. TCRdb's table, derived via immunoSEQ multiplex PCR, lists solely in-frame clones and lacks some. The table includes about 69,000 clones, 55% to 75% detected once. Sequences were obtained from PBMCs. The receptors stem from a woman aged 30 to 39 in good health and CMV-seronegative.

This clone came up once. Germline and junction disagree at one end, which may indicate a read error. The V and J genes are TRBV4-1 and TRBJ1-4; the D is unclear. The germline V gene has CDR1 MGHRA and CDR2 YSYEKL. This CDR3 has 15 residues. The chain's CDR3 is CASIQAYIAGLKLFF. As DNA, the CDR3 is TGCGCCAGCATCCAAGCTTACATTGCAGGTTTAAAACTGTTTTTT.

The gene calls are TRBV9 and TRBJ2-7; TRBD2 matches 8 bases. In germline, CDR1 is SGDLS, CDR2 YYNGEE. There are 15 residues in the CDR3. V lost 0 bases and J lost 2; bases outside the gene matches: 4. The CDR3 coding sequence is TGTGCCAGCAGCGTAGGCCTCGGGGGGGCCTACGAGCAGTACTTC. This sequence encodes CASSVGLGGAYEQYF.

This chain joins TRBV29-1 and TRBJ1-2; 7 nucleotides match TRBD1. With 8 bases clipped from V and 1 base from J, the junction kept 7 bases outside the gene matches. The germline gives CDR1 SQVTM, CDR2 ANQGSEA. The CDR3 has 13 amino acids. The CDR3 coding sequence is TGCAGCACAAGGGACAGTTTTAACTATGGCTACACCTTC. Its translation is CSTRDSFNYGYTF.

The chain joins TRBV5-1 to TRBJ2-3; 7 nucleotides match TRBD1. Germline V gene data show CDR1 as SGHRS and CDR2 as YFSETQ. The V and J ends lost 4 bases and 4 bases, in that order; junction bases with no gene match: 3. The CDR3 spans 13 residues. DNA for the CDR3: TGCGCCAGCAGCCTAACAGGGGCAGATACGCAGTATTTT. It encodes CASSLTGADTQYF. The full variable domain, with the rest looked up from reference TRBV5-1 and TRBJ2-3, is KAGVTQTPRYLIKTRGQQVTLSCSPISGHRSVSWYQQTPGQGLQFLFEYFSETQRNKGNFPGRFSGRQFSNSRSEMNVSTLELGDSALYLCASSLTGADTQYFGPGTRLTVL.

This clone was seen a handful of times. The V gene is TRBV4-1, the J gene TRBJ2-7, with no clear D. CDR1 and CDR2 from the germline V gene are MGHRA and YSYEKL. CDR3 size: 13 residues. V was cut by 0 bases and J by 3 bases, with 6 bases left in between. The CDR3 is CASSQENFYEQYF. CDR3 sequence (DNA): TGCGCCAGCAGCCAAGAAAACTTCTACGAGCAGTACTTC.

This rearrangement joins TRBV7-2 to TRBJ1-2; 9 positions match TRBD1. V dropped 1 base and J dropped 6; count of bases not matched to a gene: 9. The CDR3 covers 16 residues. The germline gives CDR1 SGHTA, CDR2 FQGNSA. The CDR3 reads CASSLGALGQGNGYTF. Here the CDR3 DNA reads TGTGCCAGCAGCTTAGGGGCGCTAGGACAGGGGAATGGCTACACCTTC.

The V call is TRBV29-1, the J call TRBJ2-1, with 8 bases lining up with TRBD1. Germline CDR1 and CDR2: SQVTM and ANQGSEA. The CDR3 is 17 residues long. V gave up 0 bases and J gave up 2 bases; unmatched junction bases: 9. In DNA, the CDR3 is TGCAGCGTTGAAGATCGGTCTGGACAGGGAGCCTACAATGAGCAGTTCTTC. Translated, it gives CSVEDRSGQGAYNEQFF.

CDR3 DNA sequence: TGTGCCAGCAGTTACGGAAAGGCAGGTTCCTACGAGCAGTACTTC. It codes for CASSYGKAGSYEQYF. The chain uses TRBV6-5 and TRBJ2-7; no definite D call. CDR3 size: 15 residues. CDR1 is MNHEY and CDR2 is SVGAGI in the germline V gene. The V end lost 2 bases, the J end lost 1 base, and 12 bases lay between the germline ends.

Worth noting for this clone: This same CDR3 is encoded by further DNA sequences in the sample. The CDR3 spells CASSEEGNEQYV. CDR3 nucleotide sequence: TGTGCAAGCAGTGAAGAGGGGAACGAGCAGTACGTC. The chain has TRBV2 and TRBJ2-7; D possibly matches TRBD1 or TRBD2 (5 bases each). CDR1 and CDR2 (germline): SNHLY, FYNNEI. This CDR3 spans 12 amino acids.

This sequence joins TRBV2 and TRBJ2-2; 9 nucleotides match TRBD1. CDR1 SNHLY and CDR2 FYNNEI come from the germline V gene. The CDR3 spans 16 residues. With V trimmed by 3 bases and J by 7 bases, 9 bases remained unmatched. This CDR3 is CASSDWDRARIGELFF. Written as DNA, the CDR3 is TGTGCCAGCAGTGACTGGGACAGGGCAAGGATCGGGGAGCTGTTTTTT. Full variable domain (missing parts from reference TRBV2 and TRBJ2-2): EPEVTQTPSHQVTQMGQEVILRCVPISNHLYFYWYRQILGQKVEFLVSFYNNEISEKSEIFDDQFSVERPDGSNFTLKIRSTKLEDSAMYFCASSDWDRARIGELFFGEGSRLTVL.

This clone was picked up a small number of times. This chain uses TRBV4-1 with TRBJ1-1; D unclear. V was cut by 1 base and J by 0 bases, with 9 bases left in between. Per the germline V gene, CDR1 is MGHRA and CDR2 is YSYEKL. This CDR3 is built from 15 residues. The CDR3 DNA reads TGCGCCAGCAGCCAAGTAGGAGGTCTGAACACTGAAGCTTTCTTT. This encodes CASSQVGGLNTEAFF.

This sequence joins TRBV2 and TRBJ1-5; D might be TRBD1 (6 bases). The ends were cut back, 2 bases at V and 7 bases at J, with 12 bases in the middle. CDR3 size: 14 residues. Germline lookup yields CDR1 SNHLY and CDR2 FYNNEI. CDR3 in amino acids: CASSEQGGRQPQHF. The CDR3, as DNA: TGTGCCAGCAGTGAACAAGGGGGACGGCAGCCCCAGCATTTT.

V usage is TRBV11-3 and J usage is TRBJ1-5; a possible D gene is TRBD1 (6 bases). Trimming pared 5 bases from V and 0 bases from J, leaving 14 bases between. The CDR3 has 16 amino acids. Germline V gene lookup returns CDR1 SGHNT and CDR2 YENEEA. The CDR3 is CASSPPGTRSNQPQHF. CDR3 nucleotide sequence: TGTGCCAGCAGCCCCCCCGGGACACGTAGCAATCAGCCCCAGCATTTT.

The J gene is TRBJ2-1, the V gene TRBV7-2, with D unclear. The length of the CDR3 is 15 residues. V dropped 1 base and J dropped 7 bases, with 14 bases sitting between them. Germline V gene lookup returns CDR1 SGHTA and CDR2 FQGNSA. The CDR3 is CASSLVSSSGNEQFF. CDR3 coding DNA: TGTGCCAGCAGCTTAGTGAGTAGCTCGGGTAATGAGCAGTTCTTC.

This sequence joins TRBV2 and TRBJ1-5; no reliable D call. The CDR3 has 14 residues. Trimming removed 4 bases from V and 0 bases from J, with 7 bases in between. Germline CDR1 SNHLY, CDR2 FYNNEI. CDR3 in amino acids: CASSAGSSNQPQHF. CDR3 coding DNA: TGTGCCAGCAGTGCCGGGAGTAGCAATCAGCCCCAGCATTTT.

V and J are TRBV7-9 and TRBJ1-6, with 12 bases fitting TRBD1. This CDR3 is built from 15 residues. Germline V gives CDR1 SEHNR, CDR2 FQNEAQ (reference sequence). The J segment lost 8 bases and the V segment lost 5 bases, leaving 4 bases of the junction unmatched. In DNA form, the CDR3 reads TGTGCCAGCAGCGAGGGACAGGGGGCTGATTCACCCCTCCACTTT. Encoded protein: CASSEGQGADSPLHF.

This clone occurred once. The chain couples TRBV18 to TRBJ1-5, with 7 bases that match TRBD1. The CDR3 contains 18 residues. Germline CDR1 KGHSH, CDR2 LQKENI. Unmatched junction bases numbered 13, after V lost 5 bases and J lost 0 bases. DNA for the CDR3: TGTGCCAGCTCAGCCTTTGGGACAGCGAGATATAGCAATCAGCCCCAGCATTTT. Its protein is CASSAFGTARYSNQPQHF.

The chain employs TRBV6-6 and TRBJ2-7; TRBD2 might be the D (6 bases). The CDR3 is made up of 13 amino acids. Deletions cut 8 bases from V and 6 bases from J, with 17 bases between. CDR1 and CDR2 (germline): MNHNY, SVGAGI (reference sequence). The CDR3 spells CASDGGSRAEQYF. As DNA, the CDR3 is TGTGCCAGCGACGGGGGTAGTAGGGCCGAGCAGTACTTC.

The chain couples TRBV28 to TRBJ1-5; 7 bases fit TRBD1. V shed 5 bases and J 3 bases; nucleotides not matched to a gene: 10. Germline CDR1 and CDR2: MDHEN and SYDVKM. The length of the CDR3 is 16 residues. The CDR3 sequence is CASSIIRGSYNQPQHF. DNA of the CDR3: TGTGCCAGCAGTATTATCAGGGGGAGTTACAATCAGCCCCAGCATTTT. Filled out from reference TRBV28 and TRBJ1-5, the complete variable domain reads DVKVTQSSRYLVKRTGEKVFLECVQDMDHENMFWYRQDPGLGLRLIYFSYDVKMKEKGDIPEGYSVSREKKERFSLILESASTNQTSMYLCASSIIRGSYNQPQHFGDGTRLSIL.

The V gene is TRBV25-1, the J gene TRBJ2-2; possible D gene TRBD1, 6 bases. V lost 4 bases and J 5 bases, leaving 8 bases between the germline ends. Per germline, CDR1 MGHDK and CDR2 SYGVNS. The CDR3 spans 13 residues. The CDR3 bases are TGTGCCAGCAGTGGCAGGGGAACCGGGGAGCTGTTTTTT. This translates into CASSGRGTGELFF.